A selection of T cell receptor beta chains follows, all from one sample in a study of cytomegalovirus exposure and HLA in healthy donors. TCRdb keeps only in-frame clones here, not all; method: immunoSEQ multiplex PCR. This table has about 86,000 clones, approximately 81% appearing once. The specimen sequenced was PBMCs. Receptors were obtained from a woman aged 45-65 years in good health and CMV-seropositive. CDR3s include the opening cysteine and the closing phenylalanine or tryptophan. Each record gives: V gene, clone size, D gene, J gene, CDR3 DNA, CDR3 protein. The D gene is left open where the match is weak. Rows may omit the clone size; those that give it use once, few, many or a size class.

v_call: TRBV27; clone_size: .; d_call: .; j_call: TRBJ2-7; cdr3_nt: TGTGCCAGCAGTTTTGAGGGACTGGCCCCTTACGAGCAGTACTTC; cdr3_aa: CASSFEGLAPYEQYF
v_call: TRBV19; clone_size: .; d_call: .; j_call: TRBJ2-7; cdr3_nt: TGTGCCAGTAGTGTCGGGGTATACACCTACGAGCAGTACTTC; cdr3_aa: CASSVGVYTYEQYF
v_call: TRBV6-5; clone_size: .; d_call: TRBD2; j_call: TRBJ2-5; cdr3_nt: TGTGCCAGCAGCGCTAGCGGGAGGGCCCAAGAGACCCAGTACTTC; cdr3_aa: CASSASGRAQETQYF
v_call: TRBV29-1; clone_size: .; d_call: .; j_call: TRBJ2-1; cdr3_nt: TGCAGCGTTGAAGATCCAAACAGGAGCTCCTACAATGAGCAGTTCTTC; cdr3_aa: CSVEDPNRSSYNEQFF
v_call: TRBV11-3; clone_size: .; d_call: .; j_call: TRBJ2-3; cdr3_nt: TGTGCCAGCAGCTCTTCCCGCGGGAGCACAGATACGCAGTATTTT; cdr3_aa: CASSSSRGSTDTQYF
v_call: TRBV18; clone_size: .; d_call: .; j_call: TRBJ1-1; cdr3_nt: TGTGCCAGTCATGGGGGAGGGGACACTGAAGCTTTCTTT; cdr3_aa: CASHGGGDTEAFF
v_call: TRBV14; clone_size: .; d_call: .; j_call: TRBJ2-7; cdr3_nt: TGTGCCAGCAGCCTAGGCATAGGGGACTACGAGCAGTACTTC; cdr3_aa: CASSLGIGDYEQYF
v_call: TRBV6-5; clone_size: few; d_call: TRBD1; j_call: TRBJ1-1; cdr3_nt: TGTGCCAGCAGTTACATTTCGGGCAGGGGGTTCTCTGAAGCTTTCTTT; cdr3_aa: CASSYISGRGFSEAFF
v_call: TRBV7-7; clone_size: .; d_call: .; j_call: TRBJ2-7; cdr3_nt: TGTGCTAGCACCTCCAGACCCAAGAACGCAGGGGACCCCTTATACGAGCAGTACTTC; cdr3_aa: CASTSRPKNAGDPLYEQYF
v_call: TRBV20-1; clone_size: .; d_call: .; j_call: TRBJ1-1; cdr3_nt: TGCAGTGCTAGAAGCGCCACTGAAGCTTTCTTT; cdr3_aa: CSARSATEAFF
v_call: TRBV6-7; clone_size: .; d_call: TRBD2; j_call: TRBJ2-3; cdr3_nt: TGTGCCAGCAATGAGCGGACTAGCGGGAGGCAGTATTTT; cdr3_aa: CASNERTSGRQYF
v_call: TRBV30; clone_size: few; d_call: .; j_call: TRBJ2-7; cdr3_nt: TGTGCCTGGAGCGGAACAGGGTCCGAGCAGTACTTC; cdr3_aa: CAWSGTGSEQYF
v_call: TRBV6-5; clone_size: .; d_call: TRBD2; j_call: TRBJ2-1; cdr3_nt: TGTGCCAGCAGTTACCTAGCGGGACGATACAATGAGCAGTTCTTC; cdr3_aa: CASSYLAGRYNEQFF
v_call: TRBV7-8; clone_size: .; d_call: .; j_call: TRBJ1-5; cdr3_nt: TGTGCCAGCAGCAAGGGGGATCAGCCCCAGCATTTT; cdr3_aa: CASSKGDQPQHF
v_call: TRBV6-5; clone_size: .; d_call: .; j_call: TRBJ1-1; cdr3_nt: TGTGCCAGCAGTAGGCAGGGGTCGGGCACTGAAGCTTTCTTT; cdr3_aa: CASSRQGSGTEAFF
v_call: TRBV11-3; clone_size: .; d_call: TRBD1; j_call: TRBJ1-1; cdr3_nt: TGTGCCAGCAGCCGGACAGGGGGCCTGAACACTGAAGCTTTCTTT; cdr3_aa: CASSRTGGLNTEAFF
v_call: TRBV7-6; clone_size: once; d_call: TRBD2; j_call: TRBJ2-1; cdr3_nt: TGTGCCAGCAGCGGGGGACTAGCGGGCGCCTACAATGAGCAGTTCTTC; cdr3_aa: CASSGGLAGAYNEQFF
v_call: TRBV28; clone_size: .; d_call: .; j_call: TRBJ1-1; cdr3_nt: TGTGCCAGCAGTGATCAGGCCGTCTTTGAAGCTTTCTTT; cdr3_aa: CASSDQAVFEAFF
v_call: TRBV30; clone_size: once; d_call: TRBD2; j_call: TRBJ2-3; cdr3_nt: TGTGCCTGGAGTGCCCACTCCGGGGCTAGCGGGAGAAGCTTTACGCAGTATTTT; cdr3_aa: CAWSAHSGASGRSFTQYF
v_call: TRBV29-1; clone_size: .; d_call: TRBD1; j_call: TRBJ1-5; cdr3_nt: TGCAGCGCGTCGACAGGGGGAGTCAATCAGCCCCAGCATTTT; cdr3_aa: CSASTGGVNQPQHF
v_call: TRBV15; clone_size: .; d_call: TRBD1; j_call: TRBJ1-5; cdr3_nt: TGTGCCACCGGGACAGGGGGCAATCAGCCCCAGCATTTT; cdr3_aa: CATGTGGNQPQHF